The source of this T cell receptor beta chain is a study of blood T cells in healthy people across ages. Sample-barcoded 5' priming and a J-beta primer mix drove a second PCR of about 6 to 12 cycles. TCRdb processed the 5' RACE reads anew with MiXCR; each CDR3 protein has one entry. The table includes about 620,000 distinct CDR3 sequences, approximately 21% detected once. The CDR3 covers 14 residues. From germline, CDR1 is DFQATT and CDR2 SNEGSKA (reference sequence). Germline trimming cut 4 bases from V and 5 bases from J; bases unmatched to any gene: 6. The sequence was collected from a man in his 70s in good health. V gene TRBV20-1 combines with J gene TRBJ2-3, with 10 bases matching TRBD2. The sequenced sample consisted of blood. The CDR3 coding sequence is TGCAGTGCTAAAGCGGGAGGGCCGGGAGATACGCAGTATTTT. Protein: CSAKAGGPGDTQYF.